This is a list of T cell receptor beta chains from one sample in a study of beta chain features in type 1 diabetes. Profiling relied on immunoSEQ multiplex PCR, and the TCRdb table lists in-frame clones only, not all of them. The sample has a few hundred thousand clones; roughly 15% are singletons. Sequencing input: naive CD4+ T cells from blood. Receptor source: a woman aged 18-35 years in good health. CDR3s include the opening cysteine and the closing phenylalanine or tryptophan. A D gene is named only where the DNA matches it firmly. Where a row states a size, it is once, few, many or the class of an expanded clone; other rows omit it.

V gene	J gene	D gene	clone size	CDR3 DNA	CDR3 protein
TRBV28	TRBJ1-5	TRBD1	few	TGTGCCAGCACCCCGGGACAGAAGAGTCAGCCCCAGCATTTT	CASTPGQKSQPQHF
TRBV5-1	TRBJ1-1	TRBD1	few	TGCGCCAGCGGGACAGGGGACCTGAACACTGAAGCTTTCTTT	CASGTGDLNTEAFF
TRBV5-1	TRBJ2-7	TRBD1	NA	TGCGCCAGCAGCTTGAACAGGGGCAACGAGCAGTACTTC	CASSLNRGNEQYF
TRBV28	TRBJ2-7	TRBD2	NA	TGTGCCAGCAGTTTACCAGGCGGGAGGGTCCCCTACGAGCAGTACTTC	CASSLPGGRVPYEQYF
TRBV16	TRBJ2-1	NA	NA	TGTGCCAGCAGCCAATCGCGGTACAATGAGCAGTTCTTC	CASSQSRYNEQFF
TRBV7-6	TRBJ2-5	NA	NA	TGTGCCAGCAGCTTAGCCGGGGAGAGAGAGACCCAGTACTTC	CASSLAGERETQYF
TRBV30	TRBJ1-2	TRBD1	few	TGTGCCTGGAGTGGGACAGGTTATAACTATGGCTACACCTTC	CAWSGTGYNYGYTF
TRBV6-6	TRBJ1-2	TRBD1	NA	TGTGCCAGCAGTTCCACGACAGGGGGAGGCGGCTACACCTTC	CASSSTTGGGGYTF
TRBV30	TRBJ1-1	TRBD1	NA	TGTGCCTGGAGTGAACGGACAGGGGGCTCTGGGAACACTGAAGCTTTCTTT	CAWSERTGGSGNTEAFF
TRBV6-5	TRBJ2-7	NA	few	TGTGCCAGCAGACGACAGCACCAAGCCTACGAGCAGTACTTC	CASRRQHQAYEQYF
TRBV29-1	TRBJ2-2	TRBD1	NA	TGCAGCGTTGATGTGACAGGGGACACCGGGGAGCTGTTTTTT	CSVDVTGDTGELFF
TRBV5-1	TRBJ2-2	NA	few	TGCGCCAGCAGCCGGGTACTAGTTGCCGGGGAGCTGTTTTTT	CASSRVLVAGELFF
TRBV4-2	TRBJ1-4	TRBD1	few	TGTGCCAGCAGCCAAGCGGGGACAGGAGAAAAACTGTTTTTT	CASSQAGTGEKLFF
TRBV4-1	TRBJ2-1	NA	few	TGCGCCAGCAGCCAAAAGGGAGGACACCTGGCCCTCAATGAGCAGTTCTTC	CASSQKGGHLALNEQFF
TRBV11-3	TRBJ2-7	NA	NA	TGTGCCAGCAGCCTAGGGGGGCCGCTCGGGGACGAGCAGTACTTC	CASSLGGPLGDEQYF
TRBV7-9	TRBJ1-1	NA	NA	TGTGCCAGCAGCAATGCGGGACTCAATGCAGCTTTCTTT	CASSNAGLNAAFF
TRBV28	TRBJ2-1	TRBD2	few	TGTGCCAGCACCCTCATAGCGGGGTCCTACAATGAGCAGTTCTTC	CASTLIAGSYNEQFF
TRBV5-4	TRBJ2-5	TRBD2	NA	TGTGCCAGCAACCGTAATGTCGGGAGGCGGAGGGAGACCCAGTACTTC	CASNRNVGRRRETQYF
TRBV2	TRBJ2-7	NA	NA	TGTGCCAGCAGTCGACAGGCTGAATACGAGCAGTACTTC	CASSRQAEYEQYF
TRBV13	TRBJ2-7	TRBD2	NA	TGTGCCAGCAGCCCCCGGACTAGCGGAGAGCACGAGCAGTACTTC	CASSPRTSGEHEQYF
TRBV28	TRBJ1-2	NA	NA	TGTGCCAGCAGTTTGCAGGTACTTCCTAACTATGGCTACACCTTC	CASSLQVLPNYGYTF
TRBV6-1	TRBJ2-4	NA	few	TGTGCCAGCAGTTCGCTCGACCTAGCGAGAAACATTCAGTACTTC	CASSSLDLARNIQYF
TRBV28	TRBJ2-3	NA	few	TGTGCCTCAGGCCTGGCAGAACACACAGATACGCAGTATTTT	CASGLAEHTDTQYF
TRBV6-5	TRBJ2-7	NA	few	TGTGCCAGCAGTTACGGTTCAGGCGAACTTAGCTACGAGCAGTACTTC	CASSYGSGELSYEQYF
TRBV12-5	TRBJ2-2	TRBD2	NA	TGTGCTAGTGGTTGGACTAGCGGGGGCACCGGGGAGCTGTTTTTT	CASGWTSGGTGELFF
TRBV7-9	TRBJ2-7	TRBD2	NA	TGTGCCAGCAGCTTAGCACTAGCGGGAAACGGCGAGCAGTACTTC	CASSLALAGNGEQYF
TRBV5-4	TRBJ2-5	NA	NA	TGTGCCAGCAGCTTGAATTTTGGTGAGGTGGGAGAGACCCAGTACTTC	CASSLNFGEVGETQYF
TRBV7-2	TRBJ2-2	NA	few	TGTGCCAGCAGCCTTGGGGGGGCCACCGGGGAGCTGTTTTTT	CASSLGGATGELFF
TRBV4-2	TRBJ2-7	TRBD2	NA	TGTGCCAGCAGCGCGCATCTAGCGGGAGGGTCCTACGAGCAGTACTTC	CASSAHLAGGSYEQYF
TRBV7-3	TRBJ2-1	NA	NA	TGTGCCAGCAGCTTAGCGGATTCCCCATACAATGAGCAGTTCTTC	CASSLADSPYNEQFF
TRBV25-1	TRBJ2-7	NA	few	TGTGCCAGCAGTGAAGTCCTAGGATACGAGCAGTACTTC	CASSEVLGYEQYF
TRBV9	TRBJ2-7	TRBD2	few	TGTGCCAGCAGCGCTGGAGGGACTAGCGCCTACGAGCAGTACTTC	CASSAGGTSAYEQYF
TRBV4-3	TRBJ1-4	TRBD1	NA	TGCGCCAGCAGCCAAGCTCCGGAGACAGGGGGGGAAAAACTGTTTTTT	CASSQAPETGGEKLFF
TRBV7-9	TRBJ2-7	NA	NA	TGTGCCAGCAGCTTAGAAAAGCGCGCCTACGAGCAGTACTTC	CASSLEKRAYEQYF
TRBV9	TRBJ2-7	TRBD1	NA	TGTGCCAGCAGCGTAGGGACAGGTGCCACCTACGAGCAGTACTTC	CASSVGTGATYEQYF
TRBV15	TRBJ1-2	NA	NA	TGTGCCACCAGCCCTACAGGAGGGCAGTTTAACTATGGCTACACCTTC	CATSPTGGQFNYGYTF
TRBV7-9	TRBJ1-4	NA	NA	TGTGCCAGCAGTTTAGCGGGAGTGGGGGAAAAACTGTTTTTT	CASSLAGVGEKLFF
TRBV18	TRBJ2-1	TRBD1	NA	TGTGCCAGCTCACGGGACCGGGACAGGTATAGCTCCTACAATGAGCAGTTCTTC	CASSRDRDRYSSYNEQFF
TRBV30	TRBJ1-4	NA	few	TGTGCCTCCCCTGCGGGGGACCGCGAAAAACTGTTTTTT	CASPAGDREKLFF
TRBV6-5	TRBJ2-1	NA	few	TGTGCCAGCAGCCCTGGACCCGGGGGAAATGAGCAGTTCTTC	CASSPGPGGNEQFF
TRBV13	TRBJ2-1	TRBD2	NA	TGTGCCAGCAGCTTGCTAGCGGGGGTTTACAATGAGCAGTTCTTC	CASSLLAGVYNEQFF
TRBV6-5	TRBJ2-1	NA	few	TGTGCCAGCAGTTACAAGTGGCTAGGCGTGTATGAGCAGTTCTTC	CASSYKWLGVYEQFF
TRBV18	TRBJ2-7	TRBD2	few	TGTGCCAGCTCACCAGGGACTAGCGGGACCTACGAGCAGTACTTC	CASSPGTSGTYEQYF
TRBV29-1	TRBJ1-4	NA	NA	TGCAGCGTCCAGGGTAAAGGGGAAAAACTGTTTTTT	CSVQGKGEKLFF
TRBV5-8	TRBJ2-1	TRBD2	few	TGTGCCAGCACCCCCCAGCGGGAGCCCTACAATGAGCAGTTCTTC	CASTPQREPYNEQFF
TRBV30	TRBJ1-4	NA	NA	TGTGCCTGGACCCCATATCTCGACAGACCTAATGAAAAACTGTTTTTT	CAWTPYLDRPNEKLFF
TRBV18	TRBJ2-1	TRBD2	few	TGTGCCAGCTCACCACGGACTAGCGGTGAGCAGTTCTTC	CASSPRTSGEQFF
TRBV29-1	TRBJ2-6	NA	few	TGCAGCGTCTTCGACAGGACTGGGGCCAACGTCCTGACTTTC	CSVFDRTGANVLTF
TRBV2	TRBJ2-2	NA	once	TGTGCCAGCAGCCAACAGAACACCGGGGAGCTGTTTTTT	CASSQQNTGELFF
TRBV28	TRBJ2-7	NA	few	TGTGCCAGCAGTTTACCTAGTCCCTACGAGCAGTACTTC	CASSLPSPYEQYF
TRBV28	TRBJ2-3	TRBD2	NA	TGTGCCAGCACCTCCCCTGTAGCGGGGAACACAGATACGCAGTATTTT	CASTSPVAGNTDTQYF
TRBV29-1	TRBJ2-7	TRBD2	NA	TGCAGCGTTTTCCCTAGCGGACGCTCCTACGAGCAGTACTTC	CSVFPSGRSYEQYF
TRBV28	TRBJ2-1	TRBD2	NA	TGTGCCAGCAGTTCCCGGCGGGCGGGAGGGGGTAATGAGCAGTTCTTC	CASSSRRAGGGNEQFF
TRBV7-8	TRBJ2-2	NA	few	TGTGCCAGCAGCTTATTGCCCCGGGGGGCAGGCACCGGGGAGCTGTTTTTT	CASSLLPRGAGTGELFF
TRBV5-4	TRBJ1-5	NA	NA	TGTGCCAGCAGCTTGGGGGGAGGGCAGTCTCATCAGCCCCAGCATTTT	CASSLGGGQSHQPQHF